This T cell receptor (beta chain) was captured by sequencing in a study of blood T cell repertoires in COVID-19. Study information: Whether acute or convalescent, the COVID-19 samples came from the United States, Italy and Spain. From T cells, B-cell-depleted T cells, or PBMCs came the material, which was cDNA or gDNA.

Per the original methods: Reference gene primer amplification in the assay estimated nucleated cell counts. Using immunoSEQ multiplex PCR, the repertoire was profiled, and TCRdb retains in-frame clones only, with some absent. V and J calls and clone size are as listed in that table; D and trimming were resolved from the DNA. There are about 68,000 clones in the sample; about nine tenths occur only once, and over 7.5% lies in the top ten. The CDR3 has 14 residues. Germline CDR1 is SEHNR and CDR2 is FQNEAQ (reference sequence). Trimming removed 2 bases from V and 4 bases from J, with 11 bases in between.

This TCR was recovered from a man younger than 45 with acute or convalescent COVID-19. Sequencing was performed on peripheral blood. This rearrangement joins TRBV7-9 to TRBJ1-2, with D perhaps matching TRBD1 (5 bases). Here the CDR3 reads CASSLQGPAYGYTF. As DNA, the CDR3 is TGTGCCAGCAGCTTACAGGGCCCAGCCTATGGCTACACCTTC. Full variable domain (remainder filled in from reference TRBV7-9 and TRBJ1-2): DTGVSQNPRHKITKRGQNVTFRCDPISEHNRLYWYRQTLGQGPEFLTYFQNEAQLEKSRLLSDRFSAERPKGSFSTLEIQRTEQGDSAMYLCASSLQGPAYGYTFGSGTRLTVV.